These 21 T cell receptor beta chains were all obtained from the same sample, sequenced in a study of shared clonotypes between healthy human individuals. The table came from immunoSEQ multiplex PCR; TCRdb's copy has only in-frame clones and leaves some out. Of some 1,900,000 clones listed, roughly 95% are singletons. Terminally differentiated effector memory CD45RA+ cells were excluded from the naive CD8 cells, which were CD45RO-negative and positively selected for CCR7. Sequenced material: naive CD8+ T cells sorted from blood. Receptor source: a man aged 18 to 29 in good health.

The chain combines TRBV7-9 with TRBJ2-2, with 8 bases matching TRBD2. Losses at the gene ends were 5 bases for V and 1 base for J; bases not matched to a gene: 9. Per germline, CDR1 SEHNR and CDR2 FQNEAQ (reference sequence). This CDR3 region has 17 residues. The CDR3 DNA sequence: TGTGCCAGCAGCCAGGGACTAGGAGGGGAGAACACCGGGGAGCTGTTTTTT. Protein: CASSQGLGGENTGELFF.

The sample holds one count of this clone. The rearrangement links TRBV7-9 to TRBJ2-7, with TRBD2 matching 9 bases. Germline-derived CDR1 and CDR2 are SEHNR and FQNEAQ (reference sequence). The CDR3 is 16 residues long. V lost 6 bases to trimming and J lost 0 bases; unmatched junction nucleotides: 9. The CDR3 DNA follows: TGTGCCAGCAGTTCGTTAGCTAGCGGGATCTCCTACGAGCAGTACTTC. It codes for CASSSLASGISYEQYF.

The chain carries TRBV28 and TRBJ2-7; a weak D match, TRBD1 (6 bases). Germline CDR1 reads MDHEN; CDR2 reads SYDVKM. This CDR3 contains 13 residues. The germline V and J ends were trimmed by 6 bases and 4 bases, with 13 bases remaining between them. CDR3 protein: CASSPGHPYEQYF. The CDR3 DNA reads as TGTGCCAGCAGCCCGGGACATCCATACGAGCAGTACTTC.

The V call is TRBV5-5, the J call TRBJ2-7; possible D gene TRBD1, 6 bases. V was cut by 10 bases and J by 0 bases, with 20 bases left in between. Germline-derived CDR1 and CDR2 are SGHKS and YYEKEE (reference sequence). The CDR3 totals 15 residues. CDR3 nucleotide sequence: TGTGCCCGAGCAGGAACAGGGTCGGGCTCCTACGAGCAGTACTTC. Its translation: CARAGTGSGSYEQYF.

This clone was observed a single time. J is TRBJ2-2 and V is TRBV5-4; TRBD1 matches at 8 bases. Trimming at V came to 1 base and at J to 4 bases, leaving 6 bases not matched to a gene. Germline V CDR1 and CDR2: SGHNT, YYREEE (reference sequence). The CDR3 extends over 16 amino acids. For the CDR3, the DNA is TGTGCCAGCAGCTTGATTGGACAGGGAGGCACCGGGGAGCTGTTTTTT. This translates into CASSLIGQGGTGELFF.

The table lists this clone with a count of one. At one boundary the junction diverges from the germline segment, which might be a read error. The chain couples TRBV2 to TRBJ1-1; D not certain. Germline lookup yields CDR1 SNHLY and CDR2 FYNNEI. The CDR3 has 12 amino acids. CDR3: CASSESSPWVPF. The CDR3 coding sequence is TGTGCCAGCAGTGAATCCTCTCCTTGGGTGCCCTTT.

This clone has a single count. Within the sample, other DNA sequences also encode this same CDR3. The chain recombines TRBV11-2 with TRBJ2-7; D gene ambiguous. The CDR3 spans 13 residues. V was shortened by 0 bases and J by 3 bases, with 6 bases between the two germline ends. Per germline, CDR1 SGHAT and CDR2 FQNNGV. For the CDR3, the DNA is TGTGCCAGCAGCTTAGAGACGGTCTACGAGCAGTACTTC. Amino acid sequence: CASSLETVYEQYF.

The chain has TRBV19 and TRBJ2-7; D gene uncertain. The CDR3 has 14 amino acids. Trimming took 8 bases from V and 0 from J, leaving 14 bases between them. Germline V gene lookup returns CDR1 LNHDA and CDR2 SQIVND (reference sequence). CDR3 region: CASVRSSPSYEQYF. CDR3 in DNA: TGTGCCAGTGTTAGGTCCAGTCCCTCCTACGAGCAGTACTTC.

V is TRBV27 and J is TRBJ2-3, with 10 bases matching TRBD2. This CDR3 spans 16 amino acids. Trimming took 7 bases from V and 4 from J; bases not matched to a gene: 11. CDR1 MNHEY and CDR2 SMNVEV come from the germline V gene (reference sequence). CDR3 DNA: TGTGCCAGCATGGAAGGGACTAGCGCGAAGGCAGATACGCAGTATTTT. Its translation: CASMEGTSAKADTQYF.

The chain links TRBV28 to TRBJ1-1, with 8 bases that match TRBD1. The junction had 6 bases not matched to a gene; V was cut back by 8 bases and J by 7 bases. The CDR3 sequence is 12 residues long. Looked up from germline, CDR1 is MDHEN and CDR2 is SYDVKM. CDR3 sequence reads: CASRTGTYEAFF. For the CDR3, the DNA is TGTGCCAGCCGGACAGGGACGTATGAAGCTTTCTTT.

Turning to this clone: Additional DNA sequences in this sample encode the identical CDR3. The CDR3 bases are TGTGCCAGCAGTGAAGGAACTAGCGGAGCCTACGAGCAGTACTTC. Protein sequence: CASSEGTSGAYEQYF. The gene calls are TRBV6-1 and TRBJ2-7; TRBD2 agrees at 8 bases. The CDR3 covers 15 residues. V lost 1 base, J lost 2 bases, and 4 bases stayed unmatched. Germline loops: CDR1 MNHNS, CDR2 SASEGT.

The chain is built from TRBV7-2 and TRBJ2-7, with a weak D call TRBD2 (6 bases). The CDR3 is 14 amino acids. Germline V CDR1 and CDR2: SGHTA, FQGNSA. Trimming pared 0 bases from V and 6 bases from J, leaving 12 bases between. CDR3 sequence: CASSLAGGFREQYF. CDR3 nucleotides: TGTGCCAGCAGCTTAGCGGGAGGCTTCCGCGAGCAGTACTTC.

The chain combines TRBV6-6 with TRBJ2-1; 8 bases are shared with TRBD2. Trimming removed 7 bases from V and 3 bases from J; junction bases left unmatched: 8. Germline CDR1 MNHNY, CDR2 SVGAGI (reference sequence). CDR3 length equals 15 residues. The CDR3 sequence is CASTQAGVVYNEQFF. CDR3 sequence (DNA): TGTGCCAGCACCCAAGCGGGAGTTGTCTACAATGAGCAGTTCTTC.

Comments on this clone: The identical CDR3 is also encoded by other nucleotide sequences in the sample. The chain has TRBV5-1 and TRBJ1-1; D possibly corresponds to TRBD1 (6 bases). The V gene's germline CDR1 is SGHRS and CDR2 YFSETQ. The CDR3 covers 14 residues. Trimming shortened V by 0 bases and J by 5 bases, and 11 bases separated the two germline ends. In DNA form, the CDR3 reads TGCGCCAGCAGCTTGGCAGGGGTCGTAACTGAAGCTTTCTTT. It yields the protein CASSLAGVVTEAFF.

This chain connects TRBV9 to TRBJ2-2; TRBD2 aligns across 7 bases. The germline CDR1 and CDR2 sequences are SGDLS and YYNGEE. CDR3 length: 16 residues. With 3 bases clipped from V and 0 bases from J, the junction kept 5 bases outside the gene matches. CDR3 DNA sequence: TGTGCCAGCAGCGGATCAGCGGGACCGAACACCGGGGAGCTGTTTTTT. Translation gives CASSGSAGPNTGELFF.

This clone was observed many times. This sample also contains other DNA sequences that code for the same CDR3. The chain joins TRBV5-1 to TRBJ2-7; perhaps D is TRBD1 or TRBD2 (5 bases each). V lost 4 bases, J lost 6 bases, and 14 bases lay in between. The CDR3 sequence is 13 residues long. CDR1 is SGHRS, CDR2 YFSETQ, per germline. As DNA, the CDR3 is TGCGCCAGCAGCCCCGGTGGGGGTCTCGAGCAGTACTTC. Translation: CASSPGGGLEQYF.

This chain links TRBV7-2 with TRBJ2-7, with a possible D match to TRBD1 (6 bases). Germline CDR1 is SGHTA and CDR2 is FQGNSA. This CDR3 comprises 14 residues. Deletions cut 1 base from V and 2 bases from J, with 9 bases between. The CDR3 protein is CASSLGDRTYEQYF. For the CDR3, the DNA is TGTGCCAGCAGCTTAGGAGACAGGACCTACGAGCAGTACTTC.

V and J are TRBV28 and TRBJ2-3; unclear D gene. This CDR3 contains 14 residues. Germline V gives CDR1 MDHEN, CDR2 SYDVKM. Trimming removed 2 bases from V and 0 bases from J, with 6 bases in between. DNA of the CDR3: TGTGCCAGCAGTTTAGAACACAGCACAGATACGCAGTATTTT. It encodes CASSLEHSTDTQYF.

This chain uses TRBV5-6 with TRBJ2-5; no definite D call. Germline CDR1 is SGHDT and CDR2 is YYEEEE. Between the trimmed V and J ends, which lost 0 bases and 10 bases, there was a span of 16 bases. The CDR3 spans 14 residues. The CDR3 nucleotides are TGTGCCAGCAGCTTGGAAGGTCTGGGTGAGGACCAGTACTTC. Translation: CASSLEGLGEDQYF.

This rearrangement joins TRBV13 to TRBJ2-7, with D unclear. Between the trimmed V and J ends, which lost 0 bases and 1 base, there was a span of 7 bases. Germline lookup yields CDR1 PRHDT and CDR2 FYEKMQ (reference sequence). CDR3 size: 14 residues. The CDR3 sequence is CASSLGPKSYEQYF. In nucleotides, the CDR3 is TGTGCCAGCAGCTTAGGCCCTAAATCCTACGAGCAGTACTTC. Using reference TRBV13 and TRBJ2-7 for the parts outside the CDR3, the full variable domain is AAGVIQSPRHLIKEKRETATLKCYPIPRHDTVYWYQQGPGQDPQFLISFYEKMQSDKGSIPDRFSAQQFSDYHSELNMSSLELGDSALYFCASSLGPKSYEQYFGPGTRLTVT.

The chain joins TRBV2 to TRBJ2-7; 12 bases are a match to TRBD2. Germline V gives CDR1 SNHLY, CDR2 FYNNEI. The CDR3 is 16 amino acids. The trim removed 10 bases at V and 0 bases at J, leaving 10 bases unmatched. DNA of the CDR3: TGTGCCACCACAGGACTAGCGGGACCTAGCTCCTACGAGCAGTACTTC. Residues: CATTGLAGPSSYEQYF.